This T cell receptor beta chain was identified in a study of T cells in Graves' hyperthyroidism and ophthalmopathy (dated 2019 in TCRdb). Regarding the research as a whole: To identify distinguishing TCR V-J signatures, a discovery cohort of around 100 patients was used, comprising 40 to 45 with Graves' ophthalmopathy and some 57 with stable Graves' hyperthyroidism. An independent validation cohort of 18 to 20 hyperthyroidism patients and about 16 patients who later progressed to ophthalmopathy tested prospective prediction of ophthalmopathy. The 100 or so discovery patients were randomly split 7:3 into training and test sets. In addition, the study compared T-cell repertoires in thyroid tissue and in blood from five to seven Graves' hyperthyroidism patients. Following sampling, methimazole starting at 30 mg daily was given to hyperthyroidism patients, and high-dose intravenous methylprednisolone was given to ophthalmopathy patients. The paper describes TCR Vbeta CDR3 sequencing of around 130 peripheral blood samples, made up of some 42 ophthalmopathy patients, 70 to 80 hyperthyroidism patients and 17 progressor patients.

Stable Graves' hyperthyroidism was defined as no progression to ophthalmopathy during 18 months of follow-up. Hyperthyroidism patients were newly diagnosed, with disease duration under 2 months, and aged 18 to 65 years. The study excluded patients with uncontrolled infections, other autoimmune diseases, pregnancy or lactation. Diagnoses were established on the basis of clinical symptoms, serum thyroxine and TRAb, thyroid ultrasound, and orbital computed tomography. Total RNA was extracted with Trizol reagent, and quality was checked on an Agilent 2100 Bioanalyzer. The research as a whole found: Sample size was not statistically predetermined, and investigators were not blinded to group allocation. A 13 V-J signature model separated ophthalmopathy from stable hyperthyroidism, with roughly 88% sensitivity and roughly 82% specificity in cross-validation and 80%/75% in testing. Blood samples also contained most of the expanded thyroid clonotypes (frequency above 0.001), which suggests that blood repertoires may reflect thyroid immune responses. In validation, the model predicted progression to ophthalmopathy with 60% to 71% sensitivity and 72% to 85% specificity, a median of about six months before onset.

Amplification of TCR beta CDR3 regions was carried out from RNA transcripts. The first round of RT-PCR for the TCR CDR3 was performed with the HTBI primer set and the Qiagen OneStep RT-PCR kit. Libraries were constructed in a second round of multiplex PCR, after which size selection and purification were performed. Sequencing of the libraries was done on an Illumina HiSeq2000 using paired-end 100 bp reads. Per the authors' processing: Raw data were processed with SOAPnuke, discarding reads with adapters, uncalled bases, mean Phred below 15, or no exact constant-primer or identifier match. COPE v1.2.5 was used to merge the high-quality paired reads, and each unique nucleotide sequence was defined as a clonotype. MiTCR v1.1 was used to align clonotypes to the IMGT TRBV, TRBD and TRBJ reference segments. The analysis was restricted to V-J combinations with a frequency above 0.0001, which together covered around 99% of the repertoires. A TCS score was defined as the ratio of F50 (clonal expansion) to E x V (chaos), with BLOSUM62-based TCRdist applied between CDR3 peptides within each V-J. Welch's t-statistics and random forest reduced approximately 520 V-J features to 13, which were used in a naive Bayes classifier (R e1071). Thyroid-blood repertoire similarity was quantified with the Morisita-Horn index. The raw public data were reprocessed by TCRdb itself: fastp quality trimming at Q25, MiXCR clonotype calling, in-frame beta chains only. Every distinct CDR3 protein forms one entry, paired with its most common genes and DNA. TCRdb's processing, not the study's, gives the V and J calls here. The sample contains approximately 98,000 distinct CDR3 sequences, 35% to 50% of them found a single time. Roughly 10% of the sample goes to the ten largest clones.

The germline V gene (reference sequence) specifies SEHNR as CDR1 and FQNEAQ as CDR2. V lost 5 bases and J lost 5 bases; the stretch between them is 6 bases long. The CDR3 is 11 residues long, ends included. Of the read, only the CDR3 DNA is kept; its 33 bases are in frame from base 1. This clonotype was recorded a few times. Its specific antigen is unknown. A much larger clone differs from this one at a single base, so this may be a read error. Since no conserved phenylalanine or tryptophan closes the CDR3, a read error is the likely cause. This TCR was sampled from a woman aged 30 to 39 with Graves' hyperthyroidism. Material: peripheral blood or thyroid tissue (not recorded which). Recombination joined TRBV7-9 with TRBJ1-1, with no D gene named confidently. The CDR3 amino acid sequence is: CASSRITEAFL. The base sequence is TGTGCCAGCAGCAGGATAACTGAAGCTTTCCTT.